This T cell receptor (beta chain) was captured by sequencing in a study of T cell repertoires in cytomegalovirus infection. Study as a whole: Public TCR beta signatures provided an indication of both CMV infection and a matching HLA type. Study outcomes and limitations: The ex vivo response was dominated by HLA-C-restricted CMV-specific TCR beta clonotypes. Carriers of CMV and the relevant HLA type were discriminated by public TCR beta frequency.

This CDR3 is 16 amino acids long. Germline values: CDR1 DFQATT, CDR2 SNEGSKA (reference sequence). Trimming cost V 7 bases and J 0 bases, with 19 bases left between them. TCRdb reanalysed the reads using MiXCR and keeps one entry per CDR3 protein. Among approximately 200,000 distinct CDR3 sequences listed, about 23% were seen once. The sample holds a few counts of this clonotype. Its antigen remains unidentified. Sequencing was carried out using CD8+ T cells from PBMCs. The V gene is TRBV20-1, the J gene TRBJ1-5; possible D gene TRBD1, 5 bases. The clonotype comes from a human donor in good health (CMV status not recorded). Some clones in this sample may be carry-over from other donors' samples. The CDR3: CSVRDGPTHSNQPQHF. The CDR3 nucleotides read TGCAGTGTTCGGGACGGGCCGACACATAGCAATCAGCCCCAGCATTTT.